A single T cell receptor beta chain is shown here with its context. A much larger clone differs from this one at a single base, so this may be a read error. The sample originates from a study of blood T cells in healthy people across ages. With a J-beta primer mix and a sample-barcoded 5' primer, a second PCR ran about 6 to 11 cycles. Via MiXCR, TCRdb re-called the 5' RACE reads, giving one row per CDR3 protein. Found here are fewer than 1.5 million distinct CDR3 sequences, approximately 40% of them singletons; the top ten hold 7% to 9%. The sequence derives from a woman younger than 35 in good health. Sequenced input: blood.

The CDR3 here is CSAPLRSQETQFF. CDR3 in DNA: TGCAGTGCTCCCCTCAGGAGCCAAGAGACCCAGTTCTTC. The chain employs TRBV20-1 and TRBJ2-5, with unresolved D. The J call may be incorrect, as the DNA end agrees better with TRBJ2-1. This CDR3 is built from 13 residues. Germline V gives CDR1 DFQATT, CDR2 SNEGSKA (reference sequence).